The 24 T cell receptor beta chains listed next were all sequenced from one sample in a study of blood T cells in healthy people across ages. The use of a sample-barcoded 5' primer and a J-beta primer mix characterized a second PCR of roughly 6 to 12 cycles. TCRdb called the 5' RACE reads again in MiXCR, with one record for every CDR3 protein. The sample contains roughly 2 million distinct CDR3 sequences, just under 50% of which appear only once. Sequenced material: blood. These receptors were obtained from a woman in her thirties or forties in good health.

The CDR3 DNA reads TGTGCCAGCAGCATACTGACAGGGAGGAGGGGTAACTATGGCTACACCTTC. This gives the protein CASSILTGRRGNYGYTF. The genes are TRBV7-9 and TRBJ1-2; 7 bases line up with TRBD1. Germline-derived CDR1 and CDR2 are SEHNR and FQNEAQ (reference sequence). Trimming took 5 bases from V and 1 from J; bases not matched to a gene: 13. The CDR3 consists of 17 residues.

This clonotype was detected only once. The V call is TRBV6-5, the J call TRBJ2-7, with TRBD1 matching over 7 bases. Per the germline V gene, CDR1 is MNHEY and CDR2 is SVGAGI. This CDR3 has 15 residues. After removal of 2 bases from V and 2 bases from J, the junction contained 6 bases not matched to a gene. CDR3 bases: TGTGCCAGCAGTTACGGTGGGACAGCAACCTACGAGCAGTACTTC. Translated, it gives CASSYGGTATYEQYF.

V and J are TRBV2 and TRBJ2-7; D possibly uses TRBD1 or TRBD2 (5 bases each). Germline CDR1 reads SNHLY; CDR2 reads FYNNEI. The CDR3 sequence is 14 residues long. The germline V and J ends were trimmed by 7 bases and 5 bases, with 18 bases remaining between them. The CDR3 DNA is TGTGCCAGCAACTTAGGAAGGGACGACAACGAGCAGTACTTC. The encoded protein is CASNLGRDDNEQYF.

This clonotype was found a few times. This could be a read error, since a much larger clone is one nucleotide away. V gene TRBV11-1 combines with J gene TRBJ2-1; 10 bases agree with TRBD2. The CDR3 sequence is 17 residues long. The germline V gene has CDR1 SGHAT and CDR2 FQDESV (reference sequence). Germline trimming cut 5 bases from V and 7 bases from J; bases unmatched to any gene: 14. The chain's CDR3 is CASSGRRAGGPRNEQFF. The CDR3 DNA reads TGTGCCAGCAGCGGACGACGAGCGGGGGGGCCTAGAAATGAGCAGTTCTTC.

The V gene is TRBV6-2 or TRBV6-3, the J gene TRBJ1-6, with a tentative D call TRBD1 (5 bases). CDR1 and CDR2 from the germline V gene are MNHEY and SVGEGT. The ends were cut back, 8 bases at V and 0 bases at J, with 11 bases in the middle. The CDR3 length is 15 residues. CDR3 coding DNA: TGTGCCAGCCGGGCAGGGAGCTCCTATAATTCACCCCTCCACTTT. Protein product: CASRAGSSYNSPLHF.

The V and J genes are TRBV4-3 and TRBJ2-5, with D possibly being TRBD1 (5 bases). Germline V gene data show CDR1 as LGHNA and CDR2 as YSLEER. The CDR3 spans 13 residues. Trimming pared 0 bases from V and 10 bases from J, leaving 12 bases between. The CDR3 DNA is TGCGCCAGCAGCCAAGATGAAGCGACAGACCAGTACTTC. Protein: CASSQDEATDQYF.

The chain recombines TRBV25-1 with TRBJ2-7; 8 nucleotides line up with TRBD1. Trimming took 4 bases from V and 12 from J; bases not matched to a gene: 20. The CDR3 has 16 amino acids. Germline CDR1 reads MGHDK; CDR2 reads SYGVNS. CDR3 protein: CASSVPQGAFGETRYF. CDR3 nucleotide sequence: TGTGCCAGCAGTGTTCCCCAGGGGGCGTTTGGCGAGACCCGGTACTTC.

In this sample, this clonotype turned up a few times. The chain recombines TRBV20-1 with TRBJ2-5, with TRBD1 matching 9 bases. V lost 7 bases to trimming and J lost 4 bases; unmatched junction nucleotides: 1. The length of the CDR3 is 11 residues. Germline CDR1 and CDR2: DFQATT and SNEGSKA (reference sequence). The CDR3 loop is CSGGQGETQYF. Here the CDR3 DNA reads TGCAGTGGGGGACAGGGAGAGACCCAGTACTTC.

The CDR3 region is CASSLALSGGSMLGYTF. CDR3 sequence (DNA): TGCGCCAGCAGCTTGGCCTTGTCAGGGGGTTCTATGTTAGGCTACACCTTC. This rearrangement joins TRBV5-1 to TRBJ1-2, with TRBD1 identical over 7 bases. Germline trimming cut 0 bases from V and 8 bases from J; bases unmatched to any gene: 16. This CDR3 comprises 17 residues. Germline CDR1 reads SGHRS; CDR2 reads YFSETQ. Looking up the rest from reference TRBV5-1 and TRBJ1-2 gives the full variable domain: KAGVTQTPRYLIKTRGQQVTLSCSPISGHRSVSWYQQTPGQGLQFLFEYFSETQRNKGNFPGRFSGRQFSNSRSEMNVSTLELGDSALYLCASSLALSGGSMLGYTFGSGTRLTVV.

V and J are TRBV6-2 or TRBV6-3 and TRBJ2-3; 9 nucleotides align to TRBD2. The V gene end was trimmed by 0 bases and the J gene end by 0 bases; junction bases not matched to a gene: 4. Germline CDR1 and CDR2: MNHEY and SVGEGT. This CDR3 region has 17 residues. CDR3: CASSYSRGLASTDTQYF. As DNA, the CDR3 is TGTGCCAGCAGTTACTCGAGGGGACTAGCAAGCACAGATACGCAGTATTTT.

In this sample, this clonotype turned up a few times. The chain uses TRBV4-2 and TRBJ2-7; D gene ambiguous. This CDR3 has 20 amino acids. V gave up 5 bases and J gave up 3 bases, with 32 bases separating them. Per germline, CDR1 LGHNA and CDR2 YNFKEQ. The CDR3 DNA is TGTGCCAGCAGCACAAGGCTACCTTCCACACGGAAAAAAGAGTACTACGAGCAGTACTTC. It yields the protein CASSTRLPSTRKKEYYEQYF.

The gene calls are TRBV28 and TRBJ2-3; possibly TRBD1 for D (5 bases). The CDR3 is 14 residues long. Between the trimmed V and J ends, which lost 5 bases and 0 bases, there was a span of 9 bases. The germline V gene has CDR1 MDHEN and CDR2 SYDVKM. CDR3 sequence reads: CASSEDSSTDTQYF. The CDR3 DNA reads as TGTGCCAGCAGTGAAGACAGTAGCACAGATACGCAGTATTTT.

V and J are TRBV12-3 or TRBV12-4 and TRBJ2-6; possibly TRBD1 for D (6 bases). The length of the CDR3 is 16 residues. Deletions cut 6 bases from V and 0 bases from J, with 12 bases between. CDR3 loop: CASRRDTCSGANVLTF. DNA for the CDR3: TGTGCCAGCAGAAGGGACACCTGCTCTGGGGCCAACGTCCTGACTTTC.

The V call is TRBV5-4, the J call TRBJ2-3; 9 bases fit TRBD2. This CDR3 has 15 amino acids. Losses at the gene ends were 4 bases for V and 3 bases for J; bases not matched to a gene: 6. Germline assignment: CDR1 SGHNT and CDR2 YYREEE (reference sequence). The CDR3 DNA is TGTGCCAGCAGCCGCGGGGGGGATATTACAGATACGCAGTATTTT. Protein sequence: CASSRGGDITDTQYF. Complete variable domain (other parts from reference TRBV5-4 and TRBJ2-3): ETGVTQSPTHLIKTRGQQVTLRCSSQSGHNTVSWYQQALGQGPQFIFQYYREEENGRGNFPPRFSGLQFPNYSSELNVNALELDDSALYLCASSRGGDITDTQYFGPGTRLTVL.

The genes are TRBV28 and TRBJ2-1; TRBD1 matches at 7 bases. Germline loops: CDR1 MDHEN, CDR2 SYDVKM. The CDR3 is made up of 18 amino acids. J lost 0 bases, V lost 10 bases, and 18 bases had no gene match. Here the CDR3 DNA reads TGTGCCACCAGCTTGATTTTGGGACAGACGAGCTCCTACAATGAGCAGTTCTTC. It codes for CATSLILGQTSSYNEQFF.

This clonotype was seen a few times. The chain is built from TRBV4-2 and TRBJ2-3; either TRBD1 or TRBD2 may supply D (5 bases each). This CDR3 has 17 residues. V was shortened by 1 base and J by 2 bases, with 16 bases between the two germline ends. The germline V gene encodes CDR1 LGHNA and CDR2 YNFKEQ. The CDR3 bases are TGTGCCAGCAGCCAAGCCAAGGGACCGCAATCCACAGATACGCAGTATTTT. Protein: CASSQAKGPQSTDTQYF.

The chain joins TRBV7-2 to TRBJ2-5; 7 bases line up with TRBD1. The J segment lost 5 bases and the V segment lost 4 bases, leaving 13 bases of the junction unmatched. There are 16 residues in the CDR3. Germline CDR1 reads SGHTA; CDR2 reads FQGNSA. The CDR3 here is CASSSSGDSLAETQYF. CDR3 in DNA: TGTGCCAGCAGCTCGTCCGGGGACAGCTTAGCGGAGACCCAGTACTTC.

V is TRBV19 and J is TRBJ2-1; 8 positions agree with TRBD1. The V gene's germline CDR1 is LNHDA and CDR2 SQIVND (reference sequence). The V gene end was trimmed by 6 bases and the J gene end by 4 bases; junction bases not matched to a gene: 11. This CDR3 comprises 16 residues. The CDR3 sequence is CASSHRGGQGYNEQFF. DNA of the CDR3: TGTGCCAGTAGCCACAGGGGAGGACAGGGTTACAATGAGCAGTTCTTC. Full variable domain (rest looked up from reference TRBV19 and TRBJ2-1): DGGITQSPKYLFRKEGQNVTLSCEQNLNHDAMYWYRQDPGQGLRLIYYSQIVNDFQKGDIAEGYSVSREKKESFPLTVTSAQKNPTAFYLCASSHRGGQGYNEQFFGPGTRLTVL.

The J gene is TRBJ2-4, the V gene TRBV11-2, with 9 bases aligning to TRBD1. The end of the DNA is better explained by TRBJ2-7, so the J call may be wrong. Germline assignment: CDR1 SGHAT and CDR2 FQNNGV. There are 15 residues in the CDR3. CDR3 coding DNA: TGTGCCAGCAGCTCACAGGGGGCCGACCACCACGAGCAGTACTTC. Protein product: CASSSQGADHHEQYF.

The rearrangement links TRBV6-1 to TRBJ2-7; no reliable D call. The CDR3 has 14 amino acids. V gave up 6 bases and J gave up 1 base, with 13 bases separating them. Germline-derived CDR1 and CDR2 are MNHNS and SASEGT. The CDR3, as DNA: TGTGCCAGCAGGATAGCTCACCGTTCCTACGAGCAGTACTTC. As protein: CASRIAHRSYEQYF.

The chain uses TRBV5-1 and TRBJ1-1; no clear D. The CDR3 loop spans 15 amino acids. V was shortened by 4 bases and J by 0 bases, with 13 bases between the two germline ends. CDR1 SGHRS and CDR2 YFSETQ come from the germline V gene. The CDR3 nucleotides are TGCGCCAGCAGCCCGAATCAGATGTTGAACACTGAAGCTTTCTTT. This codes for CASSPNQMLNTEAFF. The complete variable domain, with remaining parts taken from reference TRBV5-1 and TRBJ1-1, reads KAGVTQTPRYLIKTRGQQVTLSCSPISGHRSVSWYQQTPGQGLQFLFEYFSETQRNKGNFPGRFSGRQFSNSRSEMNVSTLELGDSALYLCASSPNQMLNTEAFFGQGTRLTVV.

The chain has TRBV27 and TRBJ2-5; possibly TRBD1 for D (5 bases). V lost 3 bases, J lost 0 bases, and 14 bases lay in between. The germline V gene has CDR1 MNHEY and CDR2 SMNVEV (reference sequence). This CDR3 comprises 16 residues. The CDR3 nucleotides are TGTGCCAGCAGTTTTTGGTCCGACAGCTACCAAGAGACCCAGTACTTC. Residues: CASSFWSDSYQETQYF.

In this sample, this clonotype turned up a few times. The chain links TRBV7-2 to TRBJ2-3, with 8 bases fitting TRBD2. The CDR3 totals 15 residues. CDR1 and CDR2 (germline): SGHTA, FQGNSA. J lost 5 bases, V lost 8 bases, and 12 bases had no gene match. As DNA, the CDR3 is TGTGCCAGCTTTCTCTCGGGGGGGGCTTTAGATACGCAGTATTTT. Its translation is CASFLSGGALDTQYF.

Concerning this clonotype itself: The conserved phenylalanine or tryptophan normally closing the CDR3 is absent here, so this likely arose from a read error. V is TRBV12-3 or TRBV12-4 and J is TRBJ1-2; 11 nucleotides match TRBD1. After removal of 6 bases from V and 5 bases from J, the junction contained 5 bases not matched to a gene. This CDR3 contains 14 residues. The CDR3 loop is CASSSGTGGYGYTI. Here the CDR3 DNA reads TGTGCCAGCAGCTCCGGGACAGGGGGATATGGCTACACCATC.